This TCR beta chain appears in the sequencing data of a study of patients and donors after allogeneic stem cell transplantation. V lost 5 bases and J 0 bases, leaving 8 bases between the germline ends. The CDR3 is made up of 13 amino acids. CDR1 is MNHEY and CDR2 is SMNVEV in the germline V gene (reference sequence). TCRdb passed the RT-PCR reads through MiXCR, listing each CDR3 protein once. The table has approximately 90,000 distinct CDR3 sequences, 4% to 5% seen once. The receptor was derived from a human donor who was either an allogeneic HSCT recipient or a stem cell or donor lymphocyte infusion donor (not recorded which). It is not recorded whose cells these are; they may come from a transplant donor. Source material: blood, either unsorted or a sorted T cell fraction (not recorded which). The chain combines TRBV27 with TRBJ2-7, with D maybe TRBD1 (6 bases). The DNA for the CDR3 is TGTGCCAGCAGTGGGACACCCTCCTACGAGCAGTACTTC. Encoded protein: CASSGTPSYEQYF.